The present T cell receptor beta chain was sequenced within a study of cytomegalovirus exposure and HLA in healthy donors. Whole-study findings and limits: Common viral pathogens seemed to be connected with several of the most significant clusters, according to a later analysis. CMV serostatus was the sole immune exposure information available.

With respect to this clone: Its specificity is unknown.

Primers: 60 Vbeta forward and 13 Jbeta reverse. Repertoires were generated with immunoSEQ multiplex PCR, while TCRdb's copy carries only in-frame clones and drops some. The sample holds approximately 140,000 clones; 73% are singletons and the top ten take roughly 14%. CDR3 size: 13 residues. Germline V CDR1 and CDR2: GTSNPN, SVGIG (reference sequence). The V gene lost 1 base and the J gene lost 5 bases, with 11 bases spanning the gap. Sequencing was done on a sample of PBMCs. V usage is TRBV30 and J usage is TRBJ2-5; tentatively, D is TRBD2 (5 bases). This clonotype was sampled from a human donor in good health. The CDR3 spells CAWSGIRGETQYF. The DNA for the CDR3 is TGTGCCTGGAGTGGGATCCGAGGGGAGACCCAGTACTTC.